This passage covers 23 T cell receptor beta chains from one sample sequenced in a study of blood T cell repertoires in COVID-19. The protocol was immunoSEQ multiplex PCR, while the TCRdb copy is restricted to in-frame clones and leaves out a portion. The sample lists 100,000 or so clones, 85% to 95% occurring once. Material: peripheral blood. Receptor source: a woman aged 45 to 65 in a cohort sampled during active COVID-19.

This clone showed up just once. This chain links TRBV6-5 with TRBJ1-1; D is possibly TRBD1 (5 bases). CDR3 size: 15 residues. Trimming took 0 bases from V and 5 from J, leaving 13 bases between them. Germline V gives CDR1 MNHEY, CDR2 SVGAGI. CDR3 sequence reads: CASSYSKGVWTEAFF. The CDR3 DNA follows: TGTGCCAGCAGTTACTCGAAAGGGGTGTGGACTGAAGCTTTCTTT.

The chain combines TRBV10-3 with TRBJ2-5, with TRBD2 identical over 7 bases. The CDR3 runs to 14 residues. Per the germline V gene, CDR1 is ENHRY and CDR2 is SYGVKD. V shed 4 bases and J 1 base; nucleotides not matched to a gene: 3. The CDR3 nucleotides read TGTGCCATCAGTGTCGGGGGGACCCAAGAGACCCAGTACTTC. Translating it yields CAISVGGTQETQYF.

The chain uses TRBV7-6 and TRBJ1-1; 7 nucleotides line up with TRBD1. The CDR3 is 15 residues long. CDR1 SGHVS and CDR2 FNYEAQ come from the germline V gene. V shed 0 bases, J shed 7 bases, and the junction held 8 bases outside the gene matches. For the CDR3, the DNA is TGTGCCAGCAGCTTAGCGGGACAGACTTTAAGTGAAGCTTTCTTT. Translation gives CASSLAGQTLSEAFF.

The chain carries TRBV7-9 and TRBJ2-7; possibly TRBD2 for D (5 bases). V was cut by 0 bases and J by 0 bases, with 15 bases left in between. The CDR3 has 17 residues. Germline values: CDR1 SEHNR, CDR2 FQNEAQ (reference sequence). The CDR3 DNA reads TGTGCCAGCAGCTTAGCGTTGGAGGCGTTGGGCTCCTACGAGCAGTACTTC. The encoded protein is CASSLALEALGSYEQYF.

This clone was seen only a few times. This rearrangement joins TRBV5-1 to TRBJ2-7, with D possibly matching TRBD2 (6 bases). CDR3 length: 14 residues. Looked up from germline, CDR1 is SGHRS and CDR2 is YFSETQ. The ends were cut back, 4 bases at V and 2 bases at J, with 13 bases in the middle. This CDR3 is CASSPLGGAYEQYF. The CDR3 region has the DNA TGCGCCAGCAGCCCCCTAGGAGGGGCCTACGAGCAGTACTTC.

The chain has TRBV5-6 and TRBJ2-3; 8 positions match TRBD2. CDR1 is SGHDT and CDR2 is YYEEEE in the germline V gene. The CDR3 is 18 amino acids. V shed 4 bases and J 4 bases; nucleotides not matched to a gene: 17. The CDR3 spells CASSTQRGSRGLADTQYF. The DNA for the CDR3 is TGTGCCAGCAGCACGCAGCGGGGGTCCAGGGGCCTCGCAGATACGCAGTATTTT. The full variable domain, completed using reference TRBV5-6 and TRBJ2-3, is DAGVTQSPTHLIKTRGQQVTLRCSPKSGHDTVSWYQQALGQGPQFIFQYYEEEERQRGNFPDRFSGHQFPNYSSELNVNALLLGDSALYLCASSTQRGSRGLADTQYFGPGTRLTVL.

This chain uses TRBV4-2 with TRBJ2-1; the match to TRBD2 covers 8 bases. Germline V gives CDR1 LGHNA, CDR2 YNFKEQ. The CDR3 has 17 amino acids. V was pared by 0 bases and J by 6 bases, with 10 bases of the junction left unmatched. The DNA for the CDR3 is TGTGCCAGCAGCCAAGATCCCCGGGTAGCGGGAATCAATGAGCAGTTCTTC. Its protein product is CASSQDPRVAGINEQFF.

The gene calls are TRBV4-1 and TRBJ1-6; the match to TRBD1 covers 8 bases. The CDR3 contains 16 residues. Germline CDR1 MGHRA, CDR2 YSYEKL. V lost 4 bases to trimming and J lost 5 bases; unmatched junction nucleotides: 7. The CDR3 protein is CASSLRTGINNSPLHF. Here the CDR3 DNA reads TGCGCCAGCAGCCTTCGGACAGGGATCAATAATTCACCCCTCCACTTT.

This chain joins TRBV5-4 and TRBJ1-1, with no clear D. The CDR3 consists of 16 residues. V was pared by 4 bases and J by 1 base, with 17 bases between. Looked up from germline, CDR1 is SGHNT and CDR2 is YYREEE (reference sequence). CDR3 loop: CASSIWHSKGNTEAFF. CDR3 nucleotides: TGTGCCAGCAGCATATGGCACAGCAAAGGGAACACTGAAGCTTTCTTT.

This clone was observed once. V and J are TRBV28 and TRBJ2-4; 7 positions agree with TRBD2. This CDR3 region has 14 residues. The germline V gene encodes CDR1 MDHEN and CDR2 SYDVKM. After removal of 6 bases from V and 9 bases from J, the junction contained 11 bases not matched to a gene. The chain's CDR3 is CASSSQSGGTIQYF. Here the CDR3 DNA reads TGTGCCAGCAGCTCCCAATCCGGGGGGACCATTCAGTACTTC.

This clone is categorized as medium-sized. The J gene is TRBJ2-2, the V gene TRBV5-4; weak D call: TRBD1 (5 bases). Trimming took 0 bases from V and 5 from J, leaving 11 bases between them. CDR1 SGHNT and CDR2 YYREEE come from the germline V gene (reference sequence). This CDR3 contains 15 residues. The CDR3 region is CASSLGAGPTGELFF. For the CDR3, the DNA is TGTGCCAGCAGCTTGGGCGCAGGGCCGACCGGGGAGCTGTTTTTT.

The CDR3 is CASSLGSGLAYNEQFF. As DNA, the CDR3 is TGTGCCAGCAGTTTAGGGTCGGGACTAGCCTACAATGAGCAGTTCTTC. The chain carries TRBV28 and TRBJ2-1; 8 nucleotides line up with TRBD2. Germline CDR1 MDHEN, CDR2 SYDVKM. With 2 bases clipped from V and 2 bases from J, the junction kept 5 bases outside the gene matches. The CDR3 sequence is 16 residues long.

The chain links TRBV9 to TRBJ2-5; D remains unclear. Per germline, CDR1 SGDLS and CDR2 YYNGEE. The CDR3 runs to 13 residues. V was shortened by 4 bases and J by 4 bases, with 11 bases between the two germline ends. The DNA for the CDR3 is TGTGCCAGCAGCCTCACCTCGGGAGAGACCCAGTACTTC. Its protein product is CASSLTSGETQYF.

CDR3 residues: CASSSSGEHNEQFF. In DNA form, the CDR3 reads TGTGCCAGCAGCTCTAGCGGGGAACACAATGAGCAGTTCTTC. This chain joins TRBV7-6 and TRBJ2-1, with TRBD2 identical over 9 bases. CDR1 SGHVS and CDR2 FNYEAQ come from the germline V gene. Trimming removed 4 bases from V and 5 bases from J; junction bases left unmatched: 3. CDR3 length: 14 residues.

The sample holds one count of this clone. The CDR3 sequence: CASSQDRGQAAYGYTF. The CDR3 DNA reads TGCGCCAGCAGCCAGGACAGGGGGCAGGCTGCCTATGGCTACACCTTC. The gene calls are TRBV5-1 and TRBJ1-2; 11 bases map to TRBD1. The CDR3 contains 16 residues. Germline trimming cut 4 bases from V and 4 bases from J; bases unmatched to any gene: 9. Germline CDR1 reads SGHRS; CDR2 reads YFSETQ.

CDR3 in amino acids: CASSSGTYSYEQYF. In nucleotides, the CDR3 is TGTGCCAGCAGTTCCGGGACTTACTCCTACGAGCAGTACTTC. The chain joins TRBV6-6 to TRBJ2-7; tentative D call: TRBD2 (6 bases). Germline V gene sequence: CDR1 MNHNY, CDR2 SVGAGI (reference sequence). CDR3 length: 14 residues. Deletions cut 4 bases from V and 0 bases from J, with 10 bases between.

This chain links TRBV10-3 with TRBJ1-1; tentatively, D is TRBD1 (5 bases). CDR1 and CDR2 from the germline V gene are ENHRY and SYGVKD. The germline V and J ends were trimmed by 2 bases and 1 base, with 11 bases remaining between them. The CDR3 sequence is 15 residues long. CDR3 protein: CAISEGPTGNTEAFF. The CDR3 region has the DNA TGTGCCATCAGTGAGGGCCCTACAGGGAACACTGAAGCTTTCTTT.

V and J are TRBV6-6 and TRBJ1-2; the D gene is possibly TRBD1 (6 bases). Per germline, CDR1 MNHNY and CDR2 SVGAGI (reference sequence). This CDR3 has 13 amino acids. The V gene lost 6 bases and the J gene lost 8 bases, with 16 bases spanning the gap. Here the CDR3 DNA reads TGTGCCAGCAGCCCCAGGGGAAGGGGAGGCTACACCTTC. Protein sequence: CASSPRGRGGYTF.

This chain uses TRBV5-1 with TRBJ1-4; 7 nucleotides agree with TRBD1. CDR1 is SGHRS, CDR2 YFSETQ, per germline. The CDR3 is 16 amino acids. Trimming cost V 0 bases and J 2 bases; bases outside gene matches: 4. The CDR3 loop reads CASSLGTGDTNEKLFF. DNA of the CDR3: TGCGCCAGCAGCTTGGGGACAGGAGACACTAATGAAAAACTGTTTTTT.

V is TRBV9 and J is TRBJ2-3, with D hard to call. Trimming cost V 2 bases and J 10 bases, with 17 bases left between them. The CDR3 loop spans 14 amino acids. Germline CDR1 and CDR2: SGDLS and YYNGEE. The CDR3 is CASSVTPAERAQYF. In nucleotides, the CDR3 is TGTGCCAGCAGCGTTACACCGGCGGAGAGAGCGCAGTATTTT.

This clone came up once. V usage is TRBV4-1 and J usage is TRBJ2-1, with 12 bases identical to TRBD2. This CDR3 is 18 amino acids long. In germline, CDR1 is MGHRA, CDR2 YSYEKL. Trimming cost V 3 bases and J 7 bases; bases outside gene matches: 13. This chain's CDR3 is CASSQGQTGTSGFNEQFF. In DNA form, the CDR3 reads TGCGCCAGCAGCCAGGGGCAGACCGGGACTAGCGGGTTTAATGAGCAGTTCTTC.

The chain links TRBV3-1 (or the pseudogene TRBV3-2) to TRBJ2-3; the D gene is possibly TRBD1 (6 bases). The CDR3 sequence is 15 residues long. The V gene lost 0 bases and the J gene lost 1 base, with 8 bases spanning the gap. In germline, CDR1 is LGHDT, CDR2 YNNKEL (reference sequence). The CDR3 spells CASSQDWTGTDTQYF. CDR3 sequence (DNA): TGTGCCAGCAGCCAAGATTGGACAGGCACAGATACGCAGTATTTT.

This rearrangement joins TRBV18 to TRBJ2-1; 15 bases are shared with TRBD2. J lost 7 bases, V lost 3 bases, and 4 bases had no gene match. The CDR3 length is 16 residues. Germline assignment: CDR1 KGHSH and CDR2 LQKENI. CDR3 coding DNA: TGTGCCAGCTCACCGGGACTAGCGGGAGGCCATAATGAGCAGTTCTTC. It specifies CASSPGLAGGHNEQFF.